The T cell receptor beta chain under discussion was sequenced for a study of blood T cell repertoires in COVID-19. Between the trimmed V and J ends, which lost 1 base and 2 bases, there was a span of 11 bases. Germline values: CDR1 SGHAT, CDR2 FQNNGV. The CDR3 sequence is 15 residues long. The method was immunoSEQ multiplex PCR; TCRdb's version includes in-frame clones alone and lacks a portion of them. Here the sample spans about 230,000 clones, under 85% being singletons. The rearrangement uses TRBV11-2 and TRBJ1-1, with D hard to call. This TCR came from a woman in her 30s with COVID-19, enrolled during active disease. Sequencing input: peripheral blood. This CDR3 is CASSLVGLSNTEAFF. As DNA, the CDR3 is TGTGCCAGCAGCTTAGTTGGGCTTTCCAACACTGAAGCTTTCTTT. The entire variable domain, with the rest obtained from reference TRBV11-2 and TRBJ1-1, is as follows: EAGVAQSPRYKIIEKRQSVAFWCNPISGHATLYWYQQILGQGPKLLIQFQNNGVVDDSQLPKDRFSAERLKGVDSTLKIQPAKLEDSAVYLCASSLVGLSNTEAFFGQGTRLTVV.